The T cell receptor beta chain described here comes from a study of CD8+ T cells in alopecia areata. Study in general: Treatment with tofacitinib (6 to 18 months) was followed by 6 months off drug. Overall study findings and caveats: Among patients, TCR sharing was less clear than in mice, a difference possibly due in part to HLA diversity in the patient population.

Germline lookup yields CDR1 LNHDA and CDR2 SQIVND (reference sequence). CDR3 length: 12 amino acids. After removal of 9 bases from V and 8 bases from J, the junction contained 6 bases not matched to a gene. This clone was picked up a small number of times. Its cognate antigen is unknown. Peripheral blood and lesional scalp punch biopsies came from alopecia areata patients. Extraction and reverse transcription of RNA yielded cDNA as the sequencing template. The table came from immunoSEQ multiplex PCR; TCRdb's copy has only in-frame clones and leaves some out. Among 160,000 or so clones listed, 45% to 55% were seen once.

The V and J genes are TRBV19 and TRBJ1-3; 8 bases match TRBD1. The sample consisted of CD8+ T cells sorted from blood, taken at week 0. The TCR originated in a human donor with alopecia areata. The CDR3 spells CARWTGRDTIYF. In DNA, the CDR3 is TGTGCCAGGTGGACAGGGAGAGACACCATATATTTT. Based on the CDR3 plus reference TRBV19 and TRBJ1-3, the full variable domain is DGGITQSPKYLFRKEGQNVTLSCEQNLNHDAMYWYRQDPGQGLRLIYYSQIVNDFQKGDIAEGYSVSREKKESFPLTVTSAQKNPTAFYLCARWTGRDTIYFGEGSWLTVV.